Given below is one T cell receptor (beta chain) in context. This clonotype was seen a handful of times. What antigen it recognizes has not been identified. No base qualities exist here, and no much larger clone lies one base off it. This entry belongs to a study of CD8 T cells in ankylosing spondylitis (dated by TCRdb to 2016 to 2017). Study-wide context: The study set out to find disease-linked TCR variants by profiling T cell receptor beta repertoires in ankylosing spondylitis patients and healthy donors. In total, the full study cohort was made up of roughly 100 healthy donors and about two dozen ankylosing spondylitis patients. Peripheral blood was sampled, and synovial fluid was additionally collected from ankylosing spondylitis patients. General study outcomes and caveats: Blood from ankylosing spondylitis patients appeared to be characterized by a TCR beta motif made up of about 8 highly homologous amino acid variants. Some motif variants had previously been reported in the synovial fluid and blood of reactive arthritis patients, which suggests shared mechanisms of disease initiation. In peripheral blood, the disease-linked clones were found at relatively low frequencies and had a CD8+ phenotype. According to the report, matched synovial fluid samples from ankylosing spondylitis patients were significantly enriched for the disease-linked clones.

V trim: 1 base; J trim: 3 bases; unmatched bases: 9. The CDR3 starts with the cysteine, ends with the phenylalanine, and has 16 residues. The entry retains the CDR3 DNA only, 48 bases that are in frame from base 1. The germline V gene (reference sequence) provides CDR1 LGHDT and CDR2 YNNKEL. Sequenced on an Illumina HiSeq 2500. Quantitative 5'-RACE with molecular barcodes was the method used to prepare the TCR beta libraries. The authors' pipeline ran thus. Disease-linked TCR variants were identified with a new computational method built on a probabilistic model of VDJ rearrangement. TCRdb ran its own pipeline on the public reads, namely fastp trimming at Q25 and MiXCR clone calling, and kept in-frame beta chains. Each CDR3 protein appears once, grouped with its most common genes and DNA. What appears here as the V and J calls and clone size reflects TCRdb's work, not the paper's. The sample table contains some 130,000 distinct CDR3 sequences; only one count was recorded for about a sixth of them. The ten largest make up 33% of the sample.

The V gene is TRBV3-1 and the J gene is TRBJ2-7; TRBD2 matches 7 bases in the middle. Sequencing was carried out using blood, either unsorted or a sorted T cell fraction (not recorded which). The receptor comes from a male donor with ankylosing spondylitis. The nucleotides are TGTGCCAGCAGCCAAGGTTGGGCGGGAGTTAACTACGAGCAGTACTTC. Its protein is CASSQGWAGVNYEQYF.